This T cell receptor (beta chain) was retrieved from a study of Graves' ophthalmopathy and Graves' hyperthyroidism. For repertoire sequencing, the TCR beta CDR3 regions were amplified from RNA transcripts. First-round RT-PCR relied on HTBI primers, and a second-round multiplex PCR came next. TCRdb processed the multiplex PCR reads anew with MiXCR; each CDR3 protein has one entry. Among about 740,000 distinct CDR3 sequences listed, roughly 40% were seen once. CDR3 length: 13 residues. Looked up from germline, CDR1 is MNHNS and CDR2 is SASEGT. V shed 7 bases and J 3 bases; nucleotides not matched to a gene: 5. This clonotype was recorded a few times.

The clonotype comes from an adult man with Graves' ophthalmopathy. This chain connects TRBV6-1 to TRBJ2-7; 8 bases are shared with TRBD1. What was sequenced was peripheral blood. Here the CDR3 reads CASKQGVDYEQYF. The CDR3, as DNA: TGTGCCAGCAAACAGGGGGTAGACTACGAGCAGTACTTC.